These 23 T cell receptor beta chains were sequenced from one sample in a study of shared clonotypes between healthy human individuals. Only in-frame clones appear in the TCRdb table, and some are missing; sequencing was by immunoSEQ multiplex PCR. The data show some 500,000 clones, 95% to 96% seen once. The material sequenced was naive CD4+ T cells sorted from blood. This sample's subset: CD45RA+ positively selected. The receptors were sampled from a woman in her twenties or thirties in good health.

The V gene is TRBV7-6, the J gene TRBJ2-5, with D possibly TRBD1 on 5 matching bases. The CDR3 runs 13 residues. The germline V and J ends were trimmed by 5 bases and 7 bases, with 14 bases remaining between them. Germline V gene lookup returns CDR1 SGHVS and CDR2 FNYEAQ. The CDR3 is CASSRKDMWTQYF. CDR3 sequence (DNA): TGTGCCAGCAGCCGGAAGGACATGTGGACCCAGTACTTC. Drawing the rest from reference TRBV7-6 and TRBJ2-5, the complete variable domain is GAGVSQSPRYKVTKRGQDVALRCDPISGHVSLYWYRQALGQGPEFLTYFNYEAQQDKSGLPNDRFSAERPEGSISTLTIQRTEQRDSAMYRCASSRKDMWTQYFGPGTRLLVL.

The J gene is TRBJ2-3, the V gene TRBV5-1, with 9 bases lining up with TRBD2. Germline lookup yields CDR1 SGHRS and CDR2 YFSETQ. V lost 0 bases to trimming and J lost 5 bases; unmatched junction nucleotides: 4. The CDR3 runs to 15 residues. The CDR3 sequence: CASSLVAGVIDTQYF. CDR3 sequence (DNA): TGCGCCAGCAGCTTGGTAGCGGGAGTGATAGATACGCAGTATTTT.

The V gene is TRBV27, the J gene TRBJ1-5; D gene uncertain. CDR3 length equals 15 residues. Germline V gene lookup returns CDR1 MNHEY and CDR2 SMNVEV (reference sequence). V lost 6 bases and J 3 bases, leaving 15 bases between the germline ends. The CDR3 DNA reads TGTGCCAGCAGCCCTCTTCGGGGAACCAATCAGCCCCAGCATTTT. It yields the protein CASSPLRGTNQPQHF.

This rearrangement joins TRBV28 to TRBJ2-5, with 9 bases matching TRBD1. The J segment lost 4 bases and the V segment lost 8 bases, leaving 8 bases of the junction unmatched. The germline CDR1 and CDR2 sequences are MDHEN and SYDVKM. The CDR3 length is 14 residues. The chain's CDR3 is CASAPGQGIETQYF. The CDR3 bases are TGTGCCAGCGCTCCGGGACAGGGAATAGAGACCCAGTACTTC.

V and J are TRBV19 and TRBJ2-1; the D gene is possibly TRBD1 (7 bases). Trimming removed 8 bases at V and 9 bases at J, with 17 bases between. Germline lookup yields CDR1 LNHDA and CDR2 SQIVND (reference sequence). The CDR3 loop spans 13 amino acids. The CDR3 DNA reads TGTGCCAGTGAACAGTACAGGGGAGGTGAGCAGTTCTTC. It encodes CASEQYRGGEQFF. Supplemented by reference TRBV19 and TRBJ2-1, the full variable domain reads DGGITQSPKYLFRKEGQNVTLSCEQNLNHDAMYWYRQDPGQGLRLIYYSQIVNDFQKGDIAEGYSVSREKKESFPLTVTSAQKNPTAFYLCASEQYRGGEQFFGPGTRLTVL.

This clone appeared once. V is TRBV7-8 and J is TRBJ2-7; D might be TRBD1 (6 bases). CDR1 and CDR2 (germline): SGHVS, FQNEAQ. V lost 5 bases and J lost 0, with 11 bases in between. This CDR3 spans 14 amino acids. The CDR3: CASSPGTPSYEQYF. CDR3 in DNA: TGTGCCAGCAGCCCCGGGACACCCTCCTACGAGCAGTACTTC.

The genes are TRBV7-9 and TRBJ2-7; D not resolved. Looked up from germline, CDR1 is SEHNR and CDR2 is FQNEAQ (reference sequence). CDR3 size: 14 residues. Trimming removed 0 bases from V and 3 bases from J, with 9 bases in between. In nucleotides, the CDR3 is TGTGCCAGCAGCTTAGCAGCGTCAAACTACGAGCAGTACTTC. Translating it yields CASSLAASNYEQYF.

The V and J genes are TRBV19 and TRBJ1-1; TRBD1 might be the D (6 bases). CDR1 and CDR2 from the germline V gene are LNHDA and SQIVND (reference sequence). The CDR3 sequence is 15 residues long. V was pared by 7 bases and J by 3 bases, with 18 bases between. CDR3 DNA: TGTGCCAGTAATTTCTGGGGGGCTAAAGACACTGAAGCTTTCTTT. This sequence encodes CASNFWGAKDTEAFF.

The chain joins TRBV18 to TRBJ1-3; no definite D call. The CDR3 has 15 amino acids. V lost 4 bases to trimming and J lost 8 bases, with 18 bases between them. Germline CDR1 reads KGHSH; CDR2 reads LQKENI. The CDR3 DNA reads as TGTGCCAGCTCACTAGTAGTTTCCCGTCGCCACACCATATATTTT. The encoded protein is CASSLVVSRRHTIYF. The variable domain in full, with the rest retrieved from reference TRBV18 and TRBJ1-3, is NAGVMQNPRHLVRRRGQEARLRCSPMKGHSHVYWYRQLPEEGLKFMVYLQKENIIDESGMPKERFSAEFPKEGPSILRIQQVVRGDSAAYFCASSLVVSRRHTIYFGEGSWLTVV.

CDR3 DNA sequence: TGTGCCAGAACAGGGGGGGAGCAGTACTTC. It encodes CARTGGEQYF. The chain carries TRBV21-1 and TRBJ2-7; TRBD1, as called in the table, went unchecked against the DNA. TRBV21-1 has pseudogene status. The CDR3 extends over 10 amino acids.

The rearrangement links TRBV18 to TRBJ2-3; 7 nucleotides agree with TRBD1. Germline V gene lookup returns CDR1 KGHSH and CDR2 LQKENI. This CDR3 contains 16 residues. V lost 2 bases to trimming and J lost 1 base; unmatched junction nucleotides: 6. The CDR3 protein is CASSPAVTGGTDTQYF. In DNA form, the CDR3 reads TGTGCCAGCTCACCAGCGGTAACAGGGGGCACAGATACGCAGTATTTT.

The genes are TRBV5-1 and TRBJ2-6, with D tentatively TRBD1 (5 bases). The V and J ends lost 7 bases and 2 bases respectively, with 10 bases between them. The CDR3 runs to 14 residues. Germline V gene sequence: CDR1 SGHRS, CDR2 YFSETQ. CDR3 nucleotides: TGCGCCAGCGCGGACAACGCTGGGGCCAACGTCCTGACTTTC. The encoded protein is CASADNAGANVLTF.

The genes are TRBV14 and TRBJ2-1; no clear D. This CDR3 is 14 amino acids long. Trimming removed 4 bases from V and 2 bases from J, with 9 bases in between. The germline gives CDR1 SGHDN, CDR2 FVKESK. The CDR3 loop reads CASSRRRAYNEQFF. The CDR3 DNA sequence: TGTGCCAGCAGCCGTCGCCGGGCCTACAATGAGCAGTTCTTC.

The J gene is TRBJ2-7, the V gene TRBV7-3; unclear D gene. There are 11 residues in the CDR3. CDR1 and CDR2 from the germline V gene are SGHTA and FQGTGA. Trimming pared 1 base from V and 3 bases from J, leaving 1 base between. This chain's CDR3 is CASSLNYEQYF. As DNA, the CDR3 is TGTGCCAGCAGCTTAAACTACGAGCAGTACTTC.

This chain links TRBV4-2 with TRBJ2-1, with D perhaps given as TRBD1 or TRBD2 (5 bases each). CDR1 and CDR2 from the germline V gene are LGHNA and YNFKEQ. This CDR3 spans 16 amino acids. V was pared by 4 bases and J by 0 bases, with 13 bases between. The CDR3 loop reads CASSPRPGPSYNEQFF. CDR3 nucleotides: TGTGCCAGCAGCCCCCGCCCGGGACCCTCCTACAATGAGCAGTTCTTC.

V gene TRBV7-3 combines with J gene TRBJ2-2, with 10 bases that match TRBD2. After removal of 6 bases from V and 1 base from J, the junction contained 2 bases not matched to a gene. In germline, CDR1 is SGHTA, CDR2 FQGTGA. The CDR3 consists of 15 residues. CDR3 coding DNA: TGTGCCAGCAGTTCTAGCGGGAGGAACACCGGGGAGCTGTTTTTT. Its translation is CASSSSGRNTGELFF.

The V gene is TRBV4-1, the J gene TRBJ2-2; TRBD2 matches 8 bases. CDR3 length: 16 residues. Per the germline V gene, CDR1 is MGHRA and CDR2 is YSYEKL. After removal of 3 bases from V and 5 bases from J, the junction contained 8 bases not matched to a gene. The CDR3 region is CASSHSGTSRTGELFF. The CDR3 coding sequence is TGCGCCAGCAGCCATAGCGGGACCTCGAGGACCGGGGAGCTGTTTTTT.

The J gene is TRBJ1-3, the V gene TRBV5-6, with D perhaps matching TRBD1 (6 bases). CDR1 and CDR2 from the germline V gene are SGHDT and YYEEEE. The CDR3 is 14 amino acids. V shed 7 bases and J shed 7 bases, with 18 bases lying between them. DNA for the CDR3: TGTGCCAGCGCCACATCCCAGGGGCCGAACACCATATATTTT. Translation: CASATSQGPNTIYF.

J is TRBJ2-5 and V is TRBV9; 7 bases align to TRBD2. The CDR3 is 17 residues long. The ends lost 2 bases at V and 2 bases at J; junction bases unmatched: 12. Per the germline V gene, CDR1 is SGDLS and CDR2 is YYNGEE. DNA of the CDR3: TGTGCCAGCAGCGTGGGTGCGAGGCTAGCGGAACAAGAGACCCAGTACTTC. Protein sequence: CASSVGARLAEQETQYF.

This clone was counted a few times. The V call is TRBV4-1, the J call TRBJ2-7; D is unresolved. Per germline, CDR1 MGHRA and CDR2 YSYEKL. The CDR3 consists of 11 residues. Trimming shortened V by 3 bases and J by 7 bases, and 7 bases separated the two germline ends. As DNA, the CDR3 is TGCGCCAGCAGCCATCAGAAGGAGCAGTACTTC. Its protein product is CASSHQKEQYF.

The rearrangement joins TRBV7-2 to TRBJ2-3, with D hard to call. The CDR3 sequence is 13 residues long. V was clipped by 7 bases and J by 1 base, with 9 bases between them. The V gene's germline CDR1 is SGHTA and CDR2 FQGNSA. The CDR3 here is CASTLRGTDTQYF. In nucleotides, the CDR3 is TGTGCCAGCACCCTGAGAGGCACAGATACGCAGTATTTT. Full variable domain (outside the CDR3, taken from reference TRBV7-2 and TRBJ2-3): GAGVSQSPSNKVTEKGKDVELRCDPISGHTALYWYRQSLGQGLEFLIYFQGNSAPDKSGLPSDRFSAERTGGSVSTLTIQRTQQEDSAVYLCASTLRGTDTQYFGPGTRLTVL.

This chain uses TRBV27 with TRBJ1-4; D is possibly TRBD1 (5 bases). The germline CDR1 and CDR2 sequences are MNHEY and SMNVEV (reference sequence). This CDR3 is 17 amino acids long. Trimming pared 6 bases from V and 0 bases from J, leaving 17 bases between. The CDR3 DNA reads as TGTGCCAGCAGACAAAGAACCGGGACCCCAACTAATGAAAAACTGTTTTTT. This gives the protein CASRQRTGTPTNEKLFF.

For this clone: Other DNA sequences in this specimen translate into the identical CDR3. The chain recombines TRBV5-1 with TRBJ2-1, with 15 bases identical to TRBD2. V lost 4 bases to trimming and J lost 7 bases; unmatched junction nucleotides: 6. The germline V gene has CDR1 SGHRS and CDR2 YFSETQ. This CDR3 has 16 amino acids. The CDR3 DNA reads as TGCGCCAGCAGCCTGGGACTAGCGGGAGGTTTTAATGAGCAGTTCTTC. Protein product: CASSLGLAGGFNEQFF.